One and the same sample provided the 19 T cell receptor beta chains below, sequenced in a study of monozygotic twins with inflammatory bowel disease. TCRdb re-called the 5' RACE reads and gives one entry per CDR3 protein, without DNA. The sample totals roughly 320,000 distinct CDR3 sequences. Sequenced sample: blood. These receptors came from a human donor with ulcerative colitis or Crohn's disease, or a healthy co-twin of an affected twin (not recorded which).

The chain is built from TRBV7-9 and TRBJ1-1; the TCRdb call, TRBD1, lacks DNA for checking. Looked up from germline, CDR1 is SEHNR and CDR2 is FQNEAQ (reference sequence). The CDR3 has 16 residues. Here the CDR3 reads CASSFPSGARDTEAFF. Drawing the rest from reference TRBV7-9 and TRBJ1-1, the complete variable domain is DTGVSQNPRHKITKRGQNVTFRCDPISEHNRLYWYRQTLGQGPEFLTYFQNEAQLEKSRLLSDRFSAERPKGSFSTLEIQRTEQGDSAMYLCASSFPSGARDTEAFFGQGTRLTVV.

This chain uses TRBV29-1 with TRBJ2-6; TCRdb lists TRBD1, though no DNA is available to test this call. CDR3 length: 15 residues. From germline, CDR1 is SQVTM and CDR2 ANQGSEA. The CDR3 protein is CSVTARGLGANVLTF.

The chain recombines TRBV18 with TRBJ2-4; lacking DNA, the TRBD1 call made by TCRdb goes unchecked. Germline CDR1 and CDR2: KGHSH and LQKENI. The CDR3 is 16 amino acids. The CDR3 is CASSPESGTEQNIQYF.

The chain has TRBV20-1 and TRBJ1-1; TCRdb's D call, TRBD1, is unchecked because there is no DNA. This CDR3 is 14 amino acids long. CDR1 and CDR2 from the germline V gene are DFQATT and SNEGSKA (reference sequence). CDR3 amino acids: CSARWGYLNTEAFF.

The chain employs TRBV20-1 and TRBJ2-7; TCRdb designates TRBD2, a call that cannot be tested without DNA. CDR1 and CDR2 (germline): DFQATT, SNEGSKA (reference sequence). This CDR3 comprises 15 residues. This CDR3 reads CSAAGGLAGVMGQYF.

V and J are TRBV4-3 and TRBJ1-1. Germline CDR1 and CDR2: LGHNA and YSLEER. This CDR3 has 11 amino acids. The CDR3 loop is CASSQDSEAFF.

The chain is built from TRBV20-1 and TRBJ2-1; as DNA is missing, the TRBD1 call by TCRdb cannot be tested. Germline V gene data show CDR1 as DFQATT and CDR2 as SNEGSKA (reference sequence). The CDR3 length is 14 residues. CDR3: CSATRETAYNEQFF.

V usage is TRBV12-3 or TRBV12-4 and J usage is TRBJ1-3. The CDR3 length is 15 residues. Here the CDR3 reads CASSFELTPGNTIYF.

This rearrangement joins TRBV20-1 to TRBJ2-6; without DNA, the TCRdb call of TRBD1 cannot be checked. Germline V lookup: CDR1 DFQATT, CDR2 SNEGSKA (reference sequence). The CDR3 covers 14 residues. This chain's CDR3 is CSAFGPAGANVLTF.

The rearrangement uses TRBV7-2 and TRBJ1-5. This CDR3 spans 14 amino acids. Germline CDR1 SGHTA, CDR2 FQGNSA. The CDR3 sequence is CASSLGLRNQPQHF.

V is TRBV6-5 and J is TRBJ1-5. Per the germline V gene, CDR1 is MNHEY and CDR2 is SVGAGI. This CDR3 spans 15 amino acids. The CDR3 spells CASSYSGSPDQPQHF.

The chain links TRBV12-3 or TRBV12-4 to TRBJ1-1. CDR3 length: 15 residues. CDR3 protein: CASSFVRQENTEAFF.

V usage is TRBV7-9 and J usage is TRBJ1-2. Per the germline V gene, CDR1 is SEHNR and CDR2 is FQNEAQ (reference sequence). The CDR3 has 14 residues. This CDR3 is CASSLSSTHYGYTF.

The rearrangement joins TRBV7-9 to TRBJ2-5; TCRdb selects TRBD1, and the lack of DNA leaves this call unchecked. The CDR3 covers 18 residues. In germline, CDR1 is SEHNR, CDR2 FQNEAQ (reference sequence). CDR3 sequence: CASSRTQGGQGPVKTQYF.

The V and J genes are TRBV28 and TRBJ2-7; lacking DNA, the TRBD1 call made by TCRdb goes unchecked. Looked up from germline, CDR1 is MDHEN and CDR2 is SYDVKM. The CDR3 has 15 residues. The CDR3: CASSTPPGQGYEQYF.

The V gene is TRBV7-9, the J gene TRBJ2-7; TCRdb gives TRBD1 as the D gene, but with no DNA this cannot be confirmed. The germline V gene has CDR1 SEHNR and CDR2 FQNEAQ (reference sequence). This CDR3 region has 14 residues. The CDR3 spells CASSSGVSGYEQYF.

The chain combines TRBV27 with TRBJ2-3. Germline V CDR1 and CDR2: MNHEY, SMNVEV (reference sequence). CDR3 length equals 11 residues. The CDR3: CASGTQNTQYF.

The chain uses TRBV27 and TRBJ2-3; there is no DNA to check the TCRdb D call of TRBD2. Germline-derived CDR1 and CDR2 are MNHEY and SMNVEV (reference sequence). The CDR3 length is 14 residues. CDR3: CASKPPSGRITQYF.

The chain employs TRBV5-6 and TRBJ2-5; the TCRdb call, TRBD1, lacks DNA for checking. Per germline, CDR1 SGHDT and CDR2 YYEEEE. The CDR3 runs to 16 residues. The chain's CDR3 is CASSFLAGALKETQYF. The full variable domain, completed using reference TRBV5-6 and TRBJ2-5, is DAGVTQSPTHLIKTRGQQVTLRCSPKSGHDTVSWYQQALGQGPQFIFQYYEEEERQRGNFPDRFSGHQFPNYSSELNVNALLLGDSALYLCASSFLAGALKETQYFGPGTRLLVL.